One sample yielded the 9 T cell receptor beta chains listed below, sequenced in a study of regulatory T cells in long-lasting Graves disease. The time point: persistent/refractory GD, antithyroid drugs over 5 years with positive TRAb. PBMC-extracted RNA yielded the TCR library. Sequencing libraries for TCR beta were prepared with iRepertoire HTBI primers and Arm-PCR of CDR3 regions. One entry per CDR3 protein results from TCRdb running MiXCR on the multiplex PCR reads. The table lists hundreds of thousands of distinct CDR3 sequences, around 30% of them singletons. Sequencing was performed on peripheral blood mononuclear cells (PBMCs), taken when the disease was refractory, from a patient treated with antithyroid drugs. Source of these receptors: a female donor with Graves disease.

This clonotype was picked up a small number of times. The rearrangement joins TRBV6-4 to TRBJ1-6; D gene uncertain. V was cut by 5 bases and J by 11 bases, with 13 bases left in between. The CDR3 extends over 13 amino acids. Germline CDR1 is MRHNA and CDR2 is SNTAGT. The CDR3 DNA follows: TGTGCCAGCAGTCCCACCCTCCAGGCACCCCTCCACTTT. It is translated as CASSPTLQAPLHF.

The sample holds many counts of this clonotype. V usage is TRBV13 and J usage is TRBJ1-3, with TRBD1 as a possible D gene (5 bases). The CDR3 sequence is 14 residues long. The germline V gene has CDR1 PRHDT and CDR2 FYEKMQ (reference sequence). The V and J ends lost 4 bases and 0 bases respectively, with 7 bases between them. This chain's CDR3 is CASSSGVSGNTIYF. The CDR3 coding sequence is TGTGCCAGCAGCTCGGGGGTCTCTGGAAACACCATATATTTT.

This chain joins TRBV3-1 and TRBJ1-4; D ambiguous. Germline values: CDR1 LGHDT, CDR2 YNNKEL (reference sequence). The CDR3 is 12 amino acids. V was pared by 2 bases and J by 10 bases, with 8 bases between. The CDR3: CASSQSSTKLFF. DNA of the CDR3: TGTGCCAGCAGCCAATCCTCCACAAAACTGTTTTTT.

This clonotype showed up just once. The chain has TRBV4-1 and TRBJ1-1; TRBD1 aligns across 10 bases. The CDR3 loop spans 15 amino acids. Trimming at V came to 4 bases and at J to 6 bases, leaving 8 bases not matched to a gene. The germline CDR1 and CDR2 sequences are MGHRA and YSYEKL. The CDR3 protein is CASSLVTGTGAEAFF. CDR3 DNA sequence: TGCGCCAGCAGCCTTGTCACCGGGACAGGGGCTGAAGCTTTCTTT.

CDR3 sequence reads: CSVGQGVRNTEAFF. CDR3 coding DNA: TGCAGCGTTGGGCAGGGGGTGAGGAACACTGAAGCTTTCTTT. V usage is TRBV29-1 and J usage is TRBJ1-1; 7 bases are a match to TRBD1. The CDR3 runs to 14 residues. The germline V gene has CDR1 SQVTM and CDR2 ANQGSEA. The junction had 6 bases not matched to a gene; V was cut back by 4 bases and J by 1 base.

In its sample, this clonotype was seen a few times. CDR3 amino acids: CSARRAASPEQYF. CDR3 DNA sequence: TGCAGTGCTAGGCGGGCGGCGTCGCCCGAGCAGTACTTC. This chain uses TRBV20-1 with TRBJ2-7; a possible D gene is TRBD2 (5 bases). In germline, CDR1 is DFQATT, CDR2 SNEGSKA (reference sequence). The CDR3 length is 13 residues. V lost 3 bases, J lost 6 bases, and 15 bases lay in between.

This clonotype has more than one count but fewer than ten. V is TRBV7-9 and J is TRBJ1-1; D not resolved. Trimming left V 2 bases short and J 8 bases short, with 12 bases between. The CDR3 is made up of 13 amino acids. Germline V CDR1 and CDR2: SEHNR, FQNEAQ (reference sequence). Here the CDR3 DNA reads TGTGCCAGCAGCTTACCGGCTAGTAGAGAAGCTTTCTTT. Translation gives CASSLPASREAFF.

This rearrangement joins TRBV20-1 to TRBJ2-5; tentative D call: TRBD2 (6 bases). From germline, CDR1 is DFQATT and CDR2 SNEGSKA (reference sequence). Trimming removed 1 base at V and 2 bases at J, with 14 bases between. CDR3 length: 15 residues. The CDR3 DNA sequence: TGCAGTGCTAGAGGGCTAGCGAGAAAACAAGAGACCCAGTACTTC. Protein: CSARGLARKQETQYF.

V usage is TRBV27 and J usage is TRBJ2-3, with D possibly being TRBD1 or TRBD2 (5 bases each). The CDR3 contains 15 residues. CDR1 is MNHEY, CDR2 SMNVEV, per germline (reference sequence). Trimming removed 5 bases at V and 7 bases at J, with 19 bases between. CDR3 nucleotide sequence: TGTGCCAGCAGTGTGCCGGGACGGGCTACACATACGCAGTATTTT. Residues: CASSVPGRATHTQYF.